This TCR beta chain came from a study of response to subunit inactivated influenza vaccine. Study results and limitations: The authors offered the suggestion that each seasonal influenza vaccination recruits few new T cells.

TCRdb used MiXCR to reprocess the RT-PCR reads, holding one entry per CDR3 protein. In the table there are 860,000 or so distinct CDR3 sequences, less than 25% of which are singletons. This clonotype was detected ten times or more. Its antigen is undetermined. Per germline, CDR1 SGHRS and CDR2 YFSETQ. With 4 bases clipped from V and 4 bases from J, the junction kept 6 bases outside the gene matches. The CDR3 is 15 residues long. The sequence derives from a man in his fifties or sixties who received an inactivated influenza vaccine. The starting material was PBMCs from blood, obtained 5 to 6 days after vaccination. The gene calls are TRBV5-1 and TRBJ2-5; 11 bases map to TRBD1. CDR3 DNA sequence: TGCGCCAGCAGCAACCCCGGGACAGGGGGAGAGACCCAGTACTTC. It translates to CASSNPGTGGETQYF.